This T cell receptor (beta chain) was retrieved from a study of vaccination and CD4 T cells after COVID-19. V lost 7 bases and J lost 2; bases outside the gene matches: 5. Germline V gene lookup returns CDR1 MNHNS and CDR2 SASEGT. CDR3 length: 13 residues. Treatment given: approximately 9-day PBMC culture with coronavirus spike peptide pools or control peptides (ViraFEST assay). A half-volume replacement of the medium with fresh IL-2 medium was performed on days 3 and 7. The assay that was used to sequence DNA from cultured CD4+ T cells was the Oncomine TCR Beta short-read assay. TCRdb re-analysed the PCR reads in MiXCR, keeping a single row per CDR3 protein. The table has fewer than 20,000 distinct CDR3 sequences, over 30% seen once. A word on this clonotype: Its specificity is not known.

This sequence was found in a human donor who had recovered from COVID-19. The sample consisted of CD4+ T cells from blood, cultured in vitro. This sequence joins TRBV6-1 and TRBJ2-7; 7 bases are shared with TRBD1. CDR3 DNA sequence: TGTGCCAGCAATATACAGGGGACCTACGAGCAGTACTTC. Its protein is CASNIQGTYEQYF.